Each of the 29 T cell receptor beta chains below was sequenced from the same sample in a study of T cells in tumors after PD-1 blockade. Some clones are missing from TCRdb's copy, which holds only in-frame ones; the method was immunoSEQ multiplex PCR. The repertoire consists of 3,500 to 4,500 clones, with 55% to 70% occurring once and the leading ten covering roughly 13%. The starting material was tumor tissue, obtained before anti-PD-1 treatment. The receptors were sampled from a human donor with basal cell carcinoma.

This clone has just a few counts. V is TRBV5-4 and J is TRBJ2-5; D assignment may be TRBD1 or TRBD2 (6 bases each). Trimming cost V 1 base and J 4 bases, with 14 bases left between them. The CDR3 spans 15 residues. Germline V CDR1 and CDR2: SGHNT, YYREEE (reference sequence). CDR3 coding DNA: TGTGCCAGCAGCTTGACGAGCGGAGGGGGAGAGACCCAGTACTTC. Protein product: CASSLTSGGGETQYF.

The V and J genes are TRBV4-1 and TRBJ2-6; D gene unclear. Germline V gene sequence: CDR1 MGHRA, CDR2 YSYEKL. The CDR3 covers 16 residues. Trimming pared 4 bases from V and 0 bases from J, leaving 10 bases between. CDR3 amino acids: CASSLPASSGANVLTF. Written as DNA, the CDR3 is TGCGCCAGCAGCCTCCCGGCCAGCTCTGGGGCCAACGTCCTGACTTTC.

This clone has a single count. The chain joins TRBV20-1 to TRBJ1-1; D gene ambiguous. Trimming cost V 3 bases and J 6 bases, with 14 bases left between them. Germline V CDR1 and CDR2: DFQATT, SNEGSKA (reference sequence). The CDR3 covers 13 residues. The CDR3 sequence: CSASVSSRAEAFF. CDR3 DNA sequence: TGCAGTGCTAGTGTGAGCAGTAGGGCTGAAGCTTTCTTT.

The CDR3 DNA reads as TGTGCCAGCAGCCAGGGACAGGGAGCTTCTTTTCGTGGGTATGGCTACACCTTC. Protein sequence: CASSQGQGASFRGYGYTF. The V call is TRBV5-4, the J call TRBJ1-2; 9 bases are shared with TRBD1. From germline, CDR1 is SGHNT and CDR2 YYREEE (reference sequence). This CDR3 region has 18 residues. Germline trimming cut 4 bases from V and 5 bases from J; bases unmatched to any gene: 18.

The chain joins TRBV5-8 to TRBJ2-1; TRBD2 aligns across 11 bases. This CDR3 is 14 amino acids long. Trimming cost V 1 base and J 8 bases; bases outside gene matches: 2. Germline assignment: CDR1 SGHTS and CDR2 YDEGEE. This CDR3 reads CASSLTSGSDEQFF. DNA of the CDR3: TGTGCCAGCAGCTTGACTAGCGGGAGCGATGAGCAGTTCTTC.

This clone has only a few counts. The V gene is TRBV7-9, the J gene TRBJ2-2, with D perhaps given as TRBD1 or TRBD2 (6 bases each). Germline values: CDR1 SEHNR, CDR2 FQNEAQ (reference sequence). The CDR3 runs 18 residues. The germline V and J ends were trimmed by 5 bases and 5 bases, with 24 bases remaining between them. CDR3 residues: CASSPLPGGPVRTGELFF. The DNA for the CDR3 is TGTGCCAGCAGCCCCCTCCCCGGGGGCCCCGTTAGGACCGGGGAGCTGTTTTTT.

The V call is TRBV7-3, the J call TRBJ1-2, with 8 bases matching TRBD1. Germline values: CDR1 SGHTA, CDR2 FQGTGA. The junction had 12 bases not matched to a gene; V was cut back by 5 bases and J by 4 bases. There are 16 residues in the CDR3. The CDR3 is CASSPTGAAPLYGYTF. In DNA form, the CDR3 reads TGTGCCAGCAGCCCGACAGGGGCCGCGCCCCTCTATGGCTACACCTTC.

The chain uses TRBV29-1 and TRBJ1-2, with D possibly being TRBD1 (5 bases). There are 15 residues in the CDR3. Germline loops: CDR1 SQVTM, CDR2 ANQGSEA. Deletions cut 0 bases from V and 1 base from J, with 12 bases between. The CDR3 nucleotides are TGCAGCGTTGAAGATCGGGGGTCGGTTAACTATGGCTACACCTTC. Translating gives CSVEDRGSVNYGYTF.

This clone was seen only a few times. V usage is TRBV5-1 and J usage is TRBJ1-4; 7 nucleotides agree with TRBD1. J was trimmed by 3 bases and V by 4 bases; bases with no gene match: 3. The CDR3 is 14 residues long. From germline, CDR1 is SGHRS and CDR2 YFSETQ. CDR3 amino acids: CASSTGVPNEKLFF. Here the CDR3 DNA reads TGCGCCAGCAGCACAGGGGTTCCTAATGAAAAACTGTTTTTT. Using reference TRBV5-1 and TRBJ1-4 for the parts outside the CDR3, the full variable domain is KAGVTQTPRYLIKTRGQQVTLSCSPISGHRSVSWYQQTPGQGLQFLFEYFSETQRNKGNFPGRFSGRQFSNSRSEMNVSTLELGDSALYLCASSTGVPNEKLFFGSGTQLSVL.

V usage is TRBV6-5 and J usage is TRBJ2-1; 7 positions match TRBD1. CDR3 size: 15 residues. The germline V gene has CDR1 MNHEY and CDR2 SVGAGI. The junction had 6 bases not matched to a gene; V was cut back by 4 bases and J by 3 bases. CDR3 nucleotides: TGTGCCAGCAGTTTAACCGGGACAGTCTACAATGAGCAGTTCTTC. This sequence encodes CASSLTGTVYNEQFF.

This chain connects TRBV6-6 to TRBJ2-1, with 8 bases lining up with TRBD1. Looked up from germline, CDR1 is MNHNY and CDR2 is SVGAGI (reference sequence). V lost 5 bases, J lost 5 bases, and 2 bases stayed unmatched. The CDR3 extends over 13 amino acids. The CDR3 sequence: CASSQTGDNEQFF. CDR3 coding DNA: TGTGCCAGCAGTCAGACAGGGGACAATGAGCAGTTCTTC.

J is TRBJ2-5 and V is TRBV12-3 or TRBV12-4, with D possibly being TRBD1 or TRBD2 (5 bases each). The CDR3 is 12 amino acids. V gave up 4 bases and J gave up 5 bases, with 8 bases separating them. This CDR3 reads CASSWGYETQYF. For the CDR3, the DNA is TGTGCCAGCAGTTGGGGGTATGAGACCCAGTACTTC.

The CDR3 region is CASRGGGPFYEQYF. The CDR3 DNA follows: TGTGCCAGCAGGGGTGGGGGGCCATTCTACGAGCAGTACTTC. The J gene is TRBJ2-7, the V gene TRBV6-5; D may be TRBD1 or TRBD2 (6 bases each). V lost 6 bases, J lost 3 bases, and 15 bases lay in between. The germline V gene encodes CDR1 MNHEY and CDR2 SVGAGI. The CDR3 spans 14 residues.

The genes are TRBV3-1 (or the pseudogene TRBV3-2) and TRBJ2-1; the match to TRBD2 covers 10 bases. CDR1 and CDR2 (germline): LGHDT, YNNKEL (reference sequence). The CDR3 is 16 residues long. J was trimmed by 8 bases and V by 2 bases; bases with no gene match: 9. The CDR3 loop is CASSQQPSGGPDEQFF. The DNA for the CDR3 is TGTGCCAGCAGCCAACAACCTAGCGGGGGCCCGGATGAGCAGTTCTTC.

The chain employs TRBV5-1 and TRBJ1-2, with 10 bases identical to TRBD1. CDR3 length equals 16 residues. V lost 0 bases and J lost 4; bases outside the gene matches: 6. From germline, CDR1 is SGHRS and CDR2 YFSETQ. In DNA, the CDR3 is TGCGCCAGCAGCTTGGCCGGGGGACAGGGGAGCTATGGCTACACCTTC. This translates into CASSLAGGQGSYGYTF.

V and J are TRBV5-1 and TRBJ2-7; D call uncertain. Trimming removed 1 base at V and 7 bases at J, with 6 bases between. CDR1 is SGHRS and CDR2 is YFSETQ in the germline V gene. This CDR3 comprises 11 residues. CDR3 region: CASSLLGEQYF. The CDR3 bases are TGCGCCAGCAGCTTGCTGGGGGAGCAGTACTTC.

The J gene is TRBJ2-2, the V gene TRBV11-3; a possible D gene is TRBD2 (5 bases). CDR1 is SGHNT and CDR2 is YENEEA in the germline V gene. The germline V and J ends were trimmed by 1 base and 6 bases, with 6 bases remaining between them. This CDR3 is built from 13 residues. CDR3 loop: CASSLVRAGELFF. For the CDR3, the DNA is TGTGCCAGCAGCTTAGTGCGGGCCGGGGAGCTGTTTTTT. The whole variable domain, remainder taken from reference TRBV11-3 and TRBJ2-2, is EAGVVQSPRYKIIEKKQPVAFWCNPISGHNTLYWYLQNLGQGPELLIRYENEEAVDDSQLPKDRFSAERLKGVDSTLKIQPAELGDSAVYLCASSLVRAGELFFGEGSRLTVL.

CDR3 nucleotide sequence: TGTGCCAGCAGTTTACCCTCGGATACGCAGTATTTT. Its translation is CASSLPSDTQYF. The gene calls are TRBV28 and TRBJ2-3; unclear D gene. Per germline, CDR1 MDHEN and CDR2 SYDVKM. V lost 2 bases and J 6 bases, leaving 6 bases between the germline ends. The CDR3 is 12 amino acids. The variable domain in full, with the rest retrieved from reference TRBV28 and TRBJ2-3, is DVKVTQSSRYLVKRTGEKVFLECVQDMDHENMFWYRQDPGLGLRLIYFSYDVKMKEKGDIPEGYSVSREKKERFSLILESASTNQTSMYLCASSLPSDTQYFGPGTRLTVL.

The rearrangement uses TRBV27 and TRBJ2-1; D ambiguous. The germline gives CDR1 MNHEY, CDR2 SMNVEV (reference sequence). Trimming shortened V by 3 bases and J by 0 bases, and 3 bases separated the two germline ends. This CDR3 comprises 13 residues. The CDR3 reads CASSLSSYNEQFF. DNA of the CDR3: TGTGCCAGCAGTTTGAGCTCCTACAATGAGCAGTTCTTC.

This clone was found a few times. This chain uses TRBV5-5 with TRBJ1-4; TRBD1 might be the D (6 bases). The CDR3 is made up of 13 amino acids. Germline lookup yields CDR1 SGHKS and CDR2 YYEKEE (reference sequence). Trimming stripped 6 bases from V and 5 bases from J, with 11 bases between. The CDR3 DNA reads TGTGCCAGCATGACAGGACTAAATGAAAAACTGTTTTTT. This sequence encodes CASMTGLNEKLFF. The entire variable domain, with the rest obtained from reference TRBV5-5 and TRBJ1-4, is as follows: DAGVTQSPTHLIKTRGQQVTLRCSPISGHKSVSWYQQVLGQGPQFIFQYYEKEERGRGNFPDRFSARQFPNYSSELNVNALLLGDSALYLCASMTGLNEKLFFGSGTQLSVL.

This clone was seen more than once but under ten times. This chain joins TRBV2 and TRBJ2-2, with a possible D match to TRBD1 (5 bases). V gave up 6 bases and J gave up 4 bases, with 15 bases separating them. This CDR3 is built from 15 residues. Germline assignment: CDR1 SNHLY and CDR2 FYNNEI. CDR3 in amino acids: CASRGRNSGTGELFF. In DNA form, the CDR3 reads TGTGCCAGCAGGGGGCGCAATTCGGGCACCGGGGAGCTGTTTTTT.

The CDR3 reads CASSSIGGLGGHEQYF. CDR3 nucleotides: TGTGCCAGCAGCTCAATCGGGGGACTAGGGGGGCACGAGCAGTACTTC. This rearrangement joins TRBV5-5 to TRBJ2-7, with TRBD2 matching 8 bases. Trimming removed 3 bases from V and 5 bases from J; junction bases left unmatched: 13. This CDR3 is built from 16 residues. CDR1 and CDR2 (germline): SGHKS, YYEKEE (reference sequence).

This chain links TRBV2 with TRBJ1-2; 8 bases line up with TRBD1. The CDR3 runs to 17 residues. V was pared by 7 bases and J by 1 base, with 14 bases of the junction left unmatched. CDR1 is SNHLY and CDR2 is FYNNEI in the germline V gene. In nucleotides, the CDR3 is TGTGCCAGCAAACGGCCGGGAGGACAGGGACTTAACTATGGCTACACCTTC. It specifies CASKRPGGQGLNYGYTF. The variable domain in full, completed from reference TRBV2 and TRBJ1-2, reads EPEVTQTPSHQVTQMGQEVILRCVPISNHLYFYWYRQILGQKVEFLVSFYNNEISEKSEIFDDQFSVERPDGSNFTLKIRSTKLEDSAMYFCASKRPGGQGLNYGYTFGSGTRLTVV.

V and J are TRBV10-3 and TRBJ1-3; 10 nucleotides line up with TRBD1. V gave up 6 bases and J gave up 8 bases; unmatched junction bases: 7. The CDR3 length is 14 residues. Germline CDR1 reads ENHRY; CDR2 reads SYGVKD. This chain's CDR3 is CAIRGTGAGDTIYF. DNA of the CDR3: TGTGCCATCAGAGGGACAGGGGCGGGAGACACCATATATTTT.

The chain combines TRBV3-1 (or the pseudogene TRBV3-2) with TRBJ1-4, with 8 nucleotides matching TRBD1. After removal of 5 bases from V and 6 bases from J, the junction contained 11 bases not matched to a gene. Germline assignment: CDR1 LGHDT and CDR2 YNNKEL (reference sequence). This CDR3 has 16 residues. CDR3 nucleotides: TGTGCCAGCAGCGATAGACGGACAGGGTCGCATGAAAAACTGTTTTTT. Residues: CASSDRRTGSHEKLFF.

The gene calls are TRBV5-1 and TRBJ2-7, with D maybe TRBD1 (5 bases). Germline-derived CDR1 and CDR2 are SGHRS and YFSETQ. The CDR3 contains 12 residues. V lost 1 base to trimming and J lost 6 bases, with 8 bases between them. CDR3: CASSLQGSEQYF. CDR3 bases: TGCGCCAGCAGCTTGCAGGGATCCGAGCAGTACTTC.

For this clone: A much larger clone lies one base from this, so it may be a read error. In the same sample, other DNA sequences code for this CDR3. The V and J genes are TRBV7-2 and TRBJ1-5; 11 nucleotides line up with TRBD1. The CDR3 runs 15 residues. CDR1 is SGHTA, CDR2 FQGNSA, per germline. Trimming at V came to 5 bases and at J to 6 bases, leaving 6 bases not matched to a gene. This CDR3 reads CASSTGQGAGQPQHF. The DNA of the CDR3 is TGTGCCAGCAGCACTGGACAGGGGGCGGGTCAGCCCCAGCATTTT.

The rearrangement links TRBV7-9 to TRBJ1-2; D not resolved. With 5 bases removed from V and 2 bases from J, the gap between germline ends came to 9 bases. CDR1 SEHNR and CDR2 FQNEAQ come from the germline V gene (reference sequence). The CDR3 spans 13 residues. CDR3 coding DNA: TGTGCCAGCAGCCACGCCGGGAACTATGGCTACACCTTC. As protein: CASSHAGNYGYTF.

The chain carries TRBV29-1 and TRBJ1-1; tentatively, D is TRBD1 (5 bases). V was pared by 5 bases and J by 5 bases, with 18 bases between. Germline lookup yields CDR1 SQVTM and CDR2 ANQGSEA. The CDR3 loop spans 14 amino acids. For the CDR3, the DNA is TGCAGCGTTCTCGGTGGCAGGGCCGTTACTGAAGCTTTCTTT. This codes for CSVLGGRAVTEAFF.